These 10 T cell receptor beta chains originate from one sample sequenced in a study of blood T cell repertoires in COVID-19 (dated by TCRdb to 2020 to 2022). The library was prepared using the immunoSEQ multiplex PCR assay. TCRdb re-hosts the immuneACCESS table, in-frame sequences only. Its copies lack some clones; in the studies checked, an unresolved V gene accounts for under half of them, and the cause for the rest is not known. The sample table lists some 80,000 clones, 75% to 90% of them with a count of one. 2.5% to 3.5% of the sample is in the top ten clones. The sequenced sample was peripheral blood. These receptors were taken from a woman aged 45-59 years with active or convalescent COVID-19.

The chain uses TRBV5-1 and TRBJ1-2; 7 bases align to TRBD1. The V gene's germline CDR1 is SGHRS and CDR2 YFSETQ. With 3 bases clipped from V and 6 bases from J, the junction kept 11 bases outside the gene matches. This CDR3 is 15 amino acids long. This CDR3 is CASSYLNRGEDGYTF. The CDR3 DNA follows: TGCGCCAGCAGCTATCTAAACAGGGGTGAGGATGGCTACACCTTC.

The chain links TRBV11-2 to TRBJ2-3, with D possibly being TRBD2 (6 bases). The V end was cut by 0 bases, the J end by 5 bases, with 15 bases between. Germline V gene lookup returns CDR1 SGHAT and CDR2 FQNNGV. The CDR3 has 16 residues. The CDR3 spells CASSLDRRAREDTQYF. CDR3 nucleotides: TGTGCCAGCAGCTTAGATCGGAGGGCTCGGGAAGATACGCAGTATTTT.

The CDR3 loop reads CASSSAADNYGYTF. The CDR3 nucleotides read TGCGCCAGCAGCAGTGCAGCGGATAACTATGGCTACACCTTC. The chain recombines TRBV5-1 with TRBJ1-2; D not certain. Germline values: CDR1 SGHRS, CDR2 YFSETQ. V lost 4 bases and J lost 1, with 11 bases in between. The CDR3 is 14 residues long. Filled out from reference TRBV5-1 and TRBJ1-2, the complete variable domain reads KAGVTQTPRYLIKTRGQQVTLSCSPISGHRSVSWYQQTPGQGLQFLFEYFSETQRNKGNFPGRFSGRQFSNSRSEMNVSTLELGDSALYLCASSSAADNYGYTFGSGTRLTVV.

The rearrangement joins TRBV4-3 to TRBJ1-6; D unclear. CDR1 and CDR2 from the germline V gene are LGHNA and YSLEER. The CDR3 is 15 residues long. Trimming took off 3 bases at V and 7 bases at J, with 13 bases between the two ends. The CDR3 nucleotides read TGCGCCAGCAGCCAGACGGGGTTTACGAATTCACCCCTCCACTTT. Its translation is CASSQTGFTNSPLHF.

The V and J genes are TRBV5-5 and TRBJ2-1; 10 bases match TRBD1. The CDR3 is 16 amino acids. Germline CDR1 reads SGHKS; CDR2 reads YYEKEE (reference sequence). V was clipped by 4 bases and J by 7 bases; unmatched bases: 11. The CDR3 is CASSTRTGGGRNEQFF. For the CDR3, the DNA is TGTGCCAGCAGCACCCGGACAGGGGGTGGGAGAAATGAGCAGTTCTTC.

The chain joins TRBV3-1 (or the pseudogene TRBV3-2) to TRBJ1-2; 8 nucleotides agree with TRBD1. The CDR3 loop spans 15 amino acids. V trimming: 3 bases; J trimming: 5 bases; junction bases outside the gene matches: 8. CDR1 is LGHDT, CDR2 YNNKEL, per germline (reference sequence). The CDR3 loop is CASSQQTGGWYGYTF. The CDR3 DNA is TGTGCCAGCAGCCAGCAAACAGGGGGTTGGTATGGCTACACCTTC.

The chain employs TRBV6-5 and TRBJ1-6, with D possibly TRBD1 on 5 matching bases. CDR1 is MNHEY, CDR2 SVGAGI, per germline. Trimming removed 7 bases at V and 10 bases at J, with 17 bases between. CDR3 length: 14 amino acids. CDR3 amino acids: CASNLRGVGSPLHF. CDR3 DNA sequence: TGTGCCAGCAACCTACGGGGGGTAGGATCACCCCTCCACTTT.

The chain has TRBV6-2 or TRBV6-3 and TRBJ1-1; 12 nucleotides agree with TRBD1. CDR1 MNHEY and CDR2 SVGEGT come from the germline V gene. The CDR3 extends over 15 amino acids. V dropped 6 bases and J dropped 6; count of bases not matched to a gene: 8. CDR3 amino acids: CASSTGTGGGSEAFF. For the CDR3, the DNA is TGTGCCAGCAGCACCGGGACAGGGGGCGGATCTGAAGCTTTCTTT.

The chain employs TRBV7-9 and TRBJ1-1, with D unclear. Trimming shortened V by 1 base and J by 9 bases, and 6 bases separated the two germline ends. Germline loops: CDR1 SEHNR, CDR2 FQNEAQ (reference sequence). The length of the CDR3 is 11 residues. The CDR3 loop reads CASSLGRQAFF. CDR3 coding DNA: TGTGCCAGCAGCTTAGGGAGGCAAGCTTTCTTT.

This chain connects TRBV29-1 to TRBJ2-5; maybe TRBD1 (6 bases). Germline lookup yields CDR1 SQVTM and CDR2 ANQGSEA. The V gene lost 7 bases and the J gene lost 4 bases, with 13 bases spanning the gap. The CDR3 loop spans 12 amino acids. CDR3 coding DNA: TGCAGCGACAGGGTATTGGGAGAGACCCAGTACTTC. It yields the protein CSDRVLGETQYF.